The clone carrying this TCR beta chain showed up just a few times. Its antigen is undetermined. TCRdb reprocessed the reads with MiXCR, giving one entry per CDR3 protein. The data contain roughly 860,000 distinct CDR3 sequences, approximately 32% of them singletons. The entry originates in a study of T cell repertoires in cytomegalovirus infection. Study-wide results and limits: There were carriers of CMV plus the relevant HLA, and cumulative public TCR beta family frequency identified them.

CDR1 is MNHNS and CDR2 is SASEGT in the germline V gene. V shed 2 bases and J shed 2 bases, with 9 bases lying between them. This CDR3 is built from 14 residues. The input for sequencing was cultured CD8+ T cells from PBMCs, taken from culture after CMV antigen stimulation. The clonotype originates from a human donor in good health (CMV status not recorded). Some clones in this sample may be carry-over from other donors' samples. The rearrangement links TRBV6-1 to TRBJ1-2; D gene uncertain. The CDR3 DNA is TGTGCCAGCAGTGAAAGTATAGTAAACTATGGCTACACCTTC. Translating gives CASSESIVNYGYTF.